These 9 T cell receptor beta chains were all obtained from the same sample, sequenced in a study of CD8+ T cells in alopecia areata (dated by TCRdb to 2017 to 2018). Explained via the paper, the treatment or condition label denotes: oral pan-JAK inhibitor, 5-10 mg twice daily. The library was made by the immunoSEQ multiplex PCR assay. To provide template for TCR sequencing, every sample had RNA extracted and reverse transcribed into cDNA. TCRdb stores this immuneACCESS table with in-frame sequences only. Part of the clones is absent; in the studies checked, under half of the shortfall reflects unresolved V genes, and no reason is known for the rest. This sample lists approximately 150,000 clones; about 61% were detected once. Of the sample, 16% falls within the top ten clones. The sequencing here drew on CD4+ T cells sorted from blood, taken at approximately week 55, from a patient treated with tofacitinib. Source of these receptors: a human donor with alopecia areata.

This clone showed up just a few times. The CDR3 nucleotides are TGCGCCAGCAGCCAAGAGTACAGGGACTATGGCTACACCTTC. Translation gives CASSQEYRDYGYTF. The chain couples TRBV4-1 to TRBJ1-2; D is possibly TRBD1 (6 bases). Trimming stripped 0 bases from V and 3 bases from J, with 8 bases between. The length of the CDR3 is 14 residues. CDR1 and CDR2 from the germline V gene are MGHRA and YSYEKL.

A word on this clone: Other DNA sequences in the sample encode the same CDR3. The CDR3 loop reads CASSLDSQPQHF. CDR3 in DNA: TGTGCCAGCAGCTTAGACTCGCAGCCCCAGCATTTT. The J gene is TRBJ1-5, the V gene TRBV7-9; D not certain. Germline assignment: CDR1 SEHNR and CDR2 FQNEAQ (reference sequence). The length of the CDR3 is 12 residues. V lost 1 base and J lost 7, with 5 bases in between.

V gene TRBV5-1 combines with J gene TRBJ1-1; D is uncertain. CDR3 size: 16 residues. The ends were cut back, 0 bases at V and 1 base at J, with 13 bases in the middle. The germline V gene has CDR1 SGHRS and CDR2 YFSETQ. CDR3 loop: CASSLGLGIGNTEAFF. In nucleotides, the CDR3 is TGCGCCAGCAGCTTGGGGTTGGGTATTGGGAACACTGAAGCTTTCTTT.

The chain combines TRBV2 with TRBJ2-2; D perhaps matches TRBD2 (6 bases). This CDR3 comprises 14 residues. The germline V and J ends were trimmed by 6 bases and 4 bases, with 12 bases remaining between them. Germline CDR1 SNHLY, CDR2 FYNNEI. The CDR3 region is CASSRGTTTGELFF. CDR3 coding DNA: TGTGCCAGCAGCCGCGGGACCACCACCGGGGAGCTGTTTTTT.

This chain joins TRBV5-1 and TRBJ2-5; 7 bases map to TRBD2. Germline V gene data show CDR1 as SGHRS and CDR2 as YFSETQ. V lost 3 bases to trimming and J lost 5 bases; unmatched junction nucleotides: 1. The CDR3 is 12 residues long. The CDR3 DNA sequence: TGCGCCAGCAGCTACGGGGGGGAGACCCAGTACTTC. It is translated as CASSYGGETQYF.

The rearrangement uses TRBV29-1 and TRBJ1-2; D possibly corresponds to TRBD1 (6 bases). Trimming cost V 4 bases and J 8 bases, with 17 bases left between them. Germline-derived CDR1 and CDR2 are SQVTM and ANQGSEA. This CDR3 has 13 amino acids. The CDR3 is CSVGGQFLGGYTF. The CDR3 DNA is TGCAGCGTTGGCGGACAGTTCCTAGGGGGCTACACCTTC. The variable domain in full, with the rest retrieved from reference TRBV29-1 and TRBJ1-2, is SAVISQKPSRDICQRGTSLTIQCQVDSQVTMMFWYRQQPGQSLTLIATANQGSEATYESGFVIDKFPISRPNLTFSTLTVSNMSPEDSSIYLCSVGGQFLGGYTFGSGTRLTVV.

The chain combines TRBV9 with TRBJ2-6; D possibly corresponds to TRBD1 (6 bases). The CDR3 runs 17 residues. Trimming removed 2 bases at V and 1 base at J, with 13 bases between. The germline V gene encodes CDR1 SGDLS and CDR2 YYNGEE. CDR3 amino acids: CASSVSTGSSGANVLTF. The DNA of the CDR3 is TGTGCCAGCAGCGTGAGTACAGGGAGTTCTGGGGCCAACGTCCTGACTTTC.

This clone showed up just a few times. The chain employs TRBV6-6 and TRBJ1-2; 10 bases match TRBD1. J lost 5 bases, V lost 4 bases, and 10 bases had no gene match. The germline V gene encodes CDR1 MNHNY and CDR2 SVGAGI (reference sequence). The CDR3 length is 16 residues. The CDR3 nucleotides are TGTGCCAGCAGTTCGTTACCGGGACAGGGGATGTATGGCTACACCTTC. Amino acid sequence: CASSSLPGQGMYGYTF.

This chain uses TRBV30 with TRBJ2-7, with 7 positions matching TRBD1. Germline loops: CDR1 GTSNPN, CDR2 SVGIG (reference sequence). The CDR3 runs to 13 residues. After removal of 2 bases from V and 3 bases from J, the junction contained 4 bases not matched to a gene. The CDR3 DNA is TGTGCCTGGAGTTGGGACAGCCTCTACGAGCAGTACTTC. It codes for CAWSWDSLYEQYF.